This T cell receptor (beta chain) is from a study of OX40 agonist ivuxolimab in advanced cancers. Study results and caveats: A proportion of nonresponders additionally exhibited low normalized T-cell clonal expansion.

Libraries were prepared by immunoSEQ multiplex PCR; TCRdb keeps only in-frame clonotypes and omits some of them. The repertoire holds tens of thousands of clones, with around 84% as singletons. A note on this clone: The antigen remains undetermined.

Germline V gene sequence: CDR1 SGHDN, CDR2 FVKESK. CDR3 size: 16 residues. V was pared by 4 bases and J by 0 bases, with 12 bases between. V is TRBV14 and J is TRBJ2-2, with D tentatively TRBD1 or TRBD2 (6 bases each). This TCR was sampled from an adult with an advanced solid tumor such as melanoma, head and neck, liver or kidney cancer. The input for sequencing was CD4+ or CD8+ T cells sorted from blood, taken in a trial of the OX40 agonist ivuxolimab. The CDR3: CASSLRRGSNTGELFF. The CDR3 DNA sequence: TGTGCCAGCAGCCTTCGGAGGGGGTCGAACACCGGGGAGCTGTTTTTT.